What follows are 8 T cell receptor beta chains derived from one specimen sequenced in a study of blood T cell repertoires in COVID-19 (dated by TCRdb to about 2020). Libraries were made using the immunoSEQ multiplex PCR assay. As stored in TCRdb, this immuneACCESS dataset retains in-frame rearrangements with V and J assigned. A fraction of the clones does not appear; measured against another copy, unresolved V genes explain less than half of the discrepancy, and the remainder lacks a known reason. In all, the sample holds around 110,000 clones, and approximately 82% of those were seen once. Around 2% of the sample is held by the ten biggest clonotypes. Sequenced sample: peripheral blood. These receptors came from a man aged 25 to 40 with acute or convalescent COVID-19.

Here the CDR3 reads CASSYSSGSLETQYF. The CDR3 region has the DNA TGTGCCAGCAGTTACTCGTCAGGGTCTTTAGAGACCCAGTACTTC. The chain combines TRBV6-2 or TRBV6-3 with TRBJ2-5; D may be TRBD1 (5 bases). The germline CDR1 and CDR2 sequences are MNHEY and SVGEGT. V was cut by 0 bases and J by 4 bases, with 12 bases left in between. CDR3 length: 15 residues.

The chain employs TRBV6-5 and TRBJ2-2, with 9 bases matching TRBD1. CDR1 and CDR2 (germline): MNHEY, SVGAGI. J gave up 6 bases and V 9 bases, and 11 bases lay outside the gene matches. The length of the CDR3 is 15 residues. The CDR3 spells CASQKDRGWPGELFF. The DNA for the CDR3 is TGTGCCAGTCAGAAGGACAGGGGATGGCCCGGGGAGCTGTTTTTT.

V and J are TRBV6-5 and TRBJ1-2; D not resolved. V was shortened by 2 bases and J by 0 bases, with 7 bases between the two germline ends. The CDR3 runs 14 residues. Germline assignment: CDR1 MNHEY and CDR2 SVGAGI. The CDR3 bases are TGTGCCAGCAGTTACGGGAGAGCTAACTATGGCTACACCTTC. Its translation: CASSYGRANYGYTF.

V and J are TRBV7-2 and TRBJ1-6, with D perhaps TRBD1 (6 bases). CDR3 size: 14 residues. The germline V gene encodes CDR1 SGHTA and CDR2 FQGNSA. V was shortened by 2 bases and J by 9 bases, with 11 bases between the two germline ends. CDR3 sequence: CASSLQGRGSPLHF. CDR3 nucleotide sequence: TGTGCCAGCAGCTTACAGGGGCGCGGTTCACCCCTCCACTTT. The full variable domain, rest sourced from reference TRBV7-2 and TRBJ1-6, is GAGVSQSPSNKVTEKGKDVELRCDPISGHTALYWYRQSLGQGLEFLIYFQGNSAPDKSGLPSDRFSAERTGGSVSTLTIQRTQQEDSAVYLCASSLQGRGSPLHFGNGTRLTVT.

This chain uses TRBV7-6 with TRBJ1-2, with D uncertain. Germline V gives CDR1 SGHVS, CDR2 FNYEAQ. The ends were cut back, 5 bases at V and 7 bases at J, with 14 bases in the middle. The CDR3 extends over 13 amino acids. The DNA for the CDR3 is TGTGCCAGCAGCCGCGGGGAGCTTAGTGGCTACACCTTC. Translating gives CASSRGELSGYTF.

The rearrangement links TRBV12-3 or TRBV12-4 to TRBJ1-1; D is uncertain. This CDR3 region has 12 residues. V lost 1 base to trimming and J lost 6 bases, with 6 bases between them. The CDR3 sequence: CASSLVQPEAFF. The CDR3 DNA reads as TGTGCCAGCAGTTTAGTACAGCCTGAAGCTTTCTTT.

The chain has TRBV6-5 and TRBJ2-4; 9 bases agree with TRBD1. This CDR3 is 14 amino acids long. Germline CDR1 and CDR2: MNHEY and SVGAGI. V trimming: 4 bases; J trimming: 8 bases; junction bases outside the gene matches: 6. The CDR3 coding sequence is TGTGCCAGCAGTTCCCGCGACAGGGGGGACATTCAGTACTTC. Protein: CASSSRDRGDIQYF.

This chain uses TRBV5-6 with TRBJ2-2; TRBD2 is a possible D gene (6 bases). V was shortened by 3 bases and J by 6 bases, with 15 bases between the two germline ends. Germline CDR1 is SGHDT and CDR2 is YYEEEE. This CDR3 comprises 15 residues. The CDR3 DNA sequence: TGTGCCAGCAGCTCGTACGGGACTCCCCCCGGGGAGCTGTTTTTT. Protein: CASSSYGTPPGELFF. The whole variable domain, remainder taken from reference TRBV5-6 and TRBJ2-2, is DAGVTQSPTHLIKTRGQQVTLRCSPKSGHDTVSWYQQALGQGPQFIFQYYEEEERQRGNFPDRFSGHQFPNYSSELNVNALLLGDSALYLCASSSYGTPPGELFFGEGSRLTVL.